This T cell receptor beta chain was documented in a study of tissue T cells after allogeneic stem cell transplantation. CDR3 size: 14 residues. The V end lost 5 bases, the J end lost 11 bases, and 18 bases lay between the germline ends. Germline V lookup: CDR1 LNHDA, CDR2 SQIVND (reference sequence). Libraries were prepared by immunoSEQ multiplex PCR; TCRdb keeps only in-frame clonotypes and omits some of them. Of around 40,000 clones listed, roughly 92% are singletons. The sequence came from a woman aged 40-75 years who later had graft-versus-host disease after an allogeneic stem cell transplant. The chain links TRBV19 to TRBJ1-4, with D unresolved. The sequencing used blood, collected before transplantation. The DNA of the CDR3 is TGTGCCAGTAGTTCCGACGAGGTGGTGGGGAAACTGTTTTTT. Protein product: CASSSDEVVGKLFF.